Below are 23 T cell receptor beta chains sequenced from a single sample in a study of shared clonotypes between healthy human individuals. The data were produced by immunoSEQ multiplex PCR, yet TCRdb's version contains in-frame clones alone and is incomplete. The sample consists of some 1 million clones, around 74% of them appearing once. Sequenced input: memory CD4+ T cells sorted from blood. Regarding subset: CD45RA-negative fraction. These receptors were obtained from a man younger than 35 in good health.

This chain joins TRBV6-1 and TRBJ1-5; D remains unclear. Germline V gene sequence: CDR1 MNHNS, CDR2 SASEGT. CDR3 length: 11 amino acids. Trimming left V 4 bases short and J 6 bases short, with 4 bases between. Here the CDR3 DNA reads TGTGCCAGCAGTGGAAGTCAGCCCCAGCATTTT. This sequence encodes CASSGSQPQHF.

V gene TRBV30 combines with J gene TRBJ2-2, with D possibly being TRBD2 (5 bases). Trimming stripped 4 bases from V and 6 bases from J, with 15 bases between. CDR1 GTSNPN and CDR2 SVGIG come from the germline V gene (reference sequence). This CDR3 spans 14 amino acids. CDR3 bases: TGTGCCTGGACCGGGAAGAAGGCATCCGGGGAGCTGTTTTTT. Its protein is CAWTGKKASGELFF.

The CDR3 loop is CASSSGRVGYNEQFF. The CDR3 DNA sequence: TGCGCCAGCAGCTCGGGAAGAGTGGGGTACAATGAGCAGTTCTTC. V usage is TRBV5-1 and J usage is TRBJ2-1, with a possible D match to TRBD2 (5 bases). CDR3 size: 15 residues. CDR1 SGHRS and CDR2 YFSETQ come from the germline V gene. V shed 3 bases and J shed 4 bases, with 14 bases lying between them.

The chain has TRBV5-1 and TRBJ2-6, with D possibly matching TRBD1 (5 bases). CDR1 and CDR2 (germline): SGHRS, YFSETQ. V shed 4 bases and J shed 1 base, with 9 bases lying between them. The CDR3 runs to 15 residues. CDR3 sequence reads: CASSVGRSGANVLTF. The CDR3 DNA follows: TGCGCCAGCAGCGTGGGGCGATCTGGGGCCAACGTCCTGACTTTC.

The rearrangement links TRBV7-3 to TRBJ2-7; 8 bases agree with TRBD1. This CDR3 is 14 amino acids long. Losses at the gene ends were 5 bases for V and 2 bases for J; bases not matched to a gene: 5. Germline CDR1 and CDR2: SGHTA and FQGTGA. CDR3 bases: TGTGCCAGCAGCCGGGGACAGGCCCCCTACGAGCAGTACTTC. Encoded protein: CASSRGQAPYEQYF.

The rearrangement links TRBV10-1 to TRBJ1-6; 12 positions match TRBD1. In germline, CDR1 is WNHNN, CDR2 SYGVQD (reference sequence). V gave up 10 bases and J gave up 5 bases; unmatched junction bases: 24. The CDR3 has 21 amino acids. This CDR3 reads CAITMLIPGTGQGADNSPLHF. The CDR3 nucleotides read TGCGCCATCACGATGCTTATTCCGGGTACGGGACAGGGGGCTGATAATTCACCCCTCCACTTT.

This clone was recorded only once. The chain employs TRBV7-2 and TRBJ1-6; D uncertain. The CDR3 totals 17 residues. Between the trimmed V and J ends, which lost 5 bases and 0 bases, there was a span of 14 bases. Germline V gene data show CDR1 as SGHTA and CDR2 as FQGNSA. The CDR3 DNA reads TGTGCCAGCAGCCCCCCCCCGTTGAGCTCCTATAATTCACCCCTCCACTTT. Translated, it gives CASSPPPLSSYNSPLHF.

In regard to this clone: Other nucleotide sequences from this sample produce the same CDR3. The chain's CDR3 is CASSSGNYGYTF. CDR3 in DNA: TGTGCCAGCAGCTCAGGAAACTATGGCTACACCTTC. V and J are TRBV7-9 and TRBJ1-2; D not resolved. The CDR3 is 12 amino acids. V lost 4 bases and J 2 bases, leaving 5 bases between the germline ends. Germline V gene data show CDR1 as SEHNR and CDR2 as FQNEAQ (reference sequence).

V usage is TRBV2 and J usage is TRBJ1-6; the D gene is possibly TRBD1 (6 bases). CDR1 is SNHLY, CDR2 FYNNEI, per germline. Trimming removed 4 bases from V and 0 bases from J, with 19 bases in between. There are 19 residues in the CDR3. The CDR3 sequence is CASSGLSWTAPSYNSPLHF. CDR3 DNA: TGTGCCAGCAGTGGTTTGTCCTGGACAGCACCCTCCTATAATTCACCCCTCCACTTT.

This clone came up a few times. The rearrangement links TRBV7-9 to TRBJ2-5; D may be TRBD1 (5 bases). V was shortened by 5 bases and J by 5 bases, with 21 bases between the two germline ends. The CDR3 runs to 16 residues. Germline CDR1 is SEHNR and CDR2 is FQNEAQ (reference sequence). CDR3 sequence: CASSPGRARGRETQYF. The CDR3 region has the DNA TGTGCCAGCAGCCCTGGTCGGGCTAGGGGTCGGGAGACCCAGTACTTC. Filled out from reference TRBV7-9 and TRBJ2-5, the complete variable domain reads DTGVSQNPRHKITKRGQNVTFRCDPISEHNRLYWYRQTLGQGPEFLTYFQNEAQLEKSRLLSDRFSAERPKGSFSTLEIQRTEQGDSAMYLCASSPGRARGRETQYFGPGTRLLVL.

V is TRBV9 and J is TRBJ1-6; weak D call: TRBD1 (5 bases). Germline V gene data show CDR1 as SGDLS and CDR2 as YYNGEE. CDR3 size: 15 residues. V lost 3 bases and J 6 bases, leaving 13 bases between the germline ends. The DNA of the CDR3 is TGTGCCAGCAGCGGCCTTGCGGGGCCTAATTCACCCCTCCACTTT. This sequence encodes CASSGLAGPNSPLHF.

J is TRBJ1-5 and V is TRBV27, with D possibly being TRBD1 (5 bases). Germline values: CDR1 MNHEY, CDR2 SMNVEV (reference sequence). The CDR3 has 16 amino acids. V was pared by 2 bases and J by 1 base, with 12 bases between. The CDR3 DNA is TGTGCCAGCAGTTTAGCGGGGCCCTTGAGCAATCAGCCCCAGCATTTT. It specifies CASSLAGPLSNQPQHF.

There are many counts of this clone. V is TRBV19 and J is TRBJ1-2; 8 bases line up with TRBD1. Germline CDR1 LNHDA, CDR2 SQIVND (reference sequence). Losses at the gene ends were 6 bases for V and 7 bases for J; bases not matched to a gene: 10. This CDR3 is built from 14 residues. This chain's CDR3 is CASSTDRGGGGYTF. The CDR3 DNA sequence: TGTGCCAGTAGCACCGACAGGGGAGGTGGTGGCTACACCTTC.

There are a few counts of this clone. The chain has TRBV6-5 and TRBJ2-1; 9 nucleotides line up with TRBD2. CDR1 is MNHEY and CDR2 is SVGAGI in the germline V gene. V dropped 11 bases and J dropped 5; count of bases not matched to a gene: 7. This CDR3 is built from 13 residues. CDR3 protein: CAGSGLANNEQFF. The CDR3 DNA follows: TGTGCCGGTTCCGGACTAGCGAACAATGAGCAGTTCTTC.

The J gene is TRBJ2-3, the V gene TRBV5-1, with 9 bases fitting TRBD2. The CDR3 runs 16 residues. Trimming removed 0 bases from V and 3 bases from J; junction bases left unmatched: 5. The germline gives CDR1 SGHRS, CDR2 YFSETQ. For the CDR3, the DNA is TGCGCCAGCAGCTTGGTTGCGGGGGGGCCAACAGATACGCAGTATTTT. Translation: CASSLVAGGPTDTQYF.

As for this clone: A much larger clone lies one base from this, so it may be a read error. Other nucleotide sequences in the sample specify the same CDR3. The gene calls are TRBV5-6 and TRBJ2-7; D possibly corresponds to TRBD1 (5 bases). The germline V gene encodes CDR1 SGHDT and CDR2 YYEEEE. The CDR3 sequence is 13 residues long. Trimming shortened V by 0 bases and J by 2 bases, and 6 bases separated the two germline ends. The DNA for the CDR3 is TGTGCCAGCAGCTTGGACAGGACCTACGAGCAGTACTTC. Its translation is CASSLDRTYEQYF.

Worth noting for this clone: A junction boundary mismatches the germline segment, possibly from a read error. The rearrangement uses TRBV7-9 and TRBJ1-1; no definite D call. From germline, CDR1 is SEHNR and CDR2 FQNEAQ (reference sequence). The CDR3 has 14 amino acids. The chain's CDR3 is CASSLALGNTEAFF. CDR3 coding DNA: TGTGCCAGCAGCCTAGCCCTGGGGAACACTGAAGCTTTCTTT. The variable domain in full, completed from reference TRBV7-9 and TRBJ1-1, reads DTGVSQNPRHKITKRGQNVTFRCDPISEHNRLYWYRQTLGQGPEFLTYFQNEAQLEKSRLLSDRFSAERPKGSFSTLEIQRTEQGDSAMYLCASSLALGNTEAFFGQGTRLTVV.

This chain connects TRBV7-9 to TRBJ2-7, with D uncertain. With 4 bases removed from V and 0 bases from J, the gap between germline ends came to 13 bases. CDR3 length equals 15 residues. Germline V CDR1 and CDR2: SEHNR, FQNEAQ (reference sequence). The CDR3 DNA reads as TGTGCCAGCAGCTACGTCAGCACGAGCTCCTACGAGCAGTACTTC. This translates into CASSYVSTSSYEQYF.

The chain carries TRBV7-6 and TRBJ1-4; tentatively, D is TRBD1 (6 bases). Trimming stripped 4 bases from V and 8 bases from J, with 17 bases between. Germline V CDR1 and CDR2: SGHVS, FNYEAQ. The CDR3 is 15 amino acids. The CDR3 loop reads CASSSRGGGREKLFF. CDR3 sequence (DNA): TGTGCCAGCAGCTCCCGCGGAGGGGGTCGGGAAAAACTGTTTTTT.

The V and J genes are TRBV5-1 and TRBJ1-1, with D possibly TRBD1 on 6 matching bases. This CDR3 is 16 amino acids long. The germline V gene encodes CDR1 SGHRS and CDR2 YFSETQ. V was clipped by 3 bases and J by 1 base, with 16 bases between them. CDR3 sequence reads: CASSSDYKGENTEAFF. CDR3 coding DNA: TGCGCCAGCAGCTCCGACTACAAGGGGGAGAACACTGAAGCTTTCTTT.

This chain links TRBV6-6 with TRBJ2-7; tentative D call: TRBD2 (5 bases). Germline CDR1 and CDR2: MNHNY and SVGAGI (reference sequence). Trimming took 6 bases from V and 5 from J, leaving 11 bases between them. The CDR3 contains 12 residues. The CDR3 region is CASRTSRDEQYF. DNA for the CDR3: TGTGCCAGCAGAACTAGTAGGGACGAGCAGTACTTC.

The chain recombines TRBV10-3 with TRBJ2-7; 9 bases line up with TRBD1. The length of the CDR3 is 15 residues. Losses at the gene ends were 3 bases for V and 1 base for J; bases not matched to a gene: 4. Germline V gives CDR1 ENHRY, CDR2 SYGVKD. The CDR3 nucleotides are TGTGCCATCAGTGAACCGGGACAGGGATCCTACGAGCAGTACTTC. Its protein product is CAISEPGQGSYEQYF.

Written as DNA, the CDR3 is TGTGCCAGCAGTTACTCGATGGCACGCTCCTACGAGCAGTACTTC. Translation gives CASSYSMARSYEQYF. This rearrangement joins TRBV6-5 to TRBJ2-5, with unresolved D. The end of the DNA fits TRBJ2-7 better, so the J call may be wrong. CDR3 length equals 15 residues. Germline V CDR1 and CDR2: MNHEY, SVGAGI.